Listed here is a single T cell receptor (beta chain). No cognate antigen has been identified for it. The record has no base qualities; no much larger clone is one base away. The data were taken from a study of graft-versus-host responses after intestinal transplantation (dated by TCRdb to the early 2020s). Describing the broader study: Multivisceral, liver-intestinal, or isolated intestinal transplants were received by the recipients. All recipients received anti-thymocyte globulin induction followed by maintenance tacrolimus and steroids for around three years. Bulk TCR-beta CDR3 sequencing was used to track graft-versus-host and host-versus-graft alloreactive T cell clones in the graft, circulation and bone marrow after intestinal transplantation. Alloreactive clones were identified by sequencing pre-transplant mixed lymphocyte reaction products and comparing these products with unstimulated pre-transplant donor and recipient T cells. The cohort enrolled 20 to 30 intestinal transplant recipients, one of whom was a retransplant, and a few patients without pretransplant specimens were excluded. A peak of at least 4% donor T cells among recipient peripheral blood mononuclear cells was the definition used for donor T cell macrochimerism. Samples from a few later patients were sequenced in-house on an Illumina MiSeq with MiXCR processing rather than by the commercial service. Broad study findings and their caveats: GvH clones were found in recipient bone marrow, and some of the GvH clones appeared earlier in ileal mucosa or blood, which is consistent with an intestinal mucosal origin. Early after transplant, peak levels of circulating GvH clones were found to be associated with declines in HvG clones. In the allografts of patients with donor T cell macrochimerism, GvH to HvG T cell clonal ratios were high. The conclusions were limited by the relatively low number and heterogeneity of the intestinal transplant patients.

Libraries were built with the immunoSEQ multiplex PCR assay. For most patients, high-throughput TCR-beta CDR3 sequencing of genomic DNA was performed by Adaptive Biotechnologies. Under the source paper's analysis protocol: TCR sequencing data were retrieved from Adaptive's ImmunoSEQ software for roughly 20 patients, whereas a few other patients were processed with MiXCR and VDJtools. CDR3 nucleotide sequences shared between donor and recipient were removed because their origin could not be assigned. To count as alloreactive, a clone needed at least 2-fold expansion over unstimulated cells and a minimum CFSE-low frequency of 0.002% (template counts) or 0.001% (read counts). Mappable clones were those detected in sequenced pre-transplant spleen, lymph node, or MLR CFSE-low populations of the donor or recipient. The cumulative frequency of alloreactive clones was calculated as a percentage of all sequences, weighted by copy number. The source is immuneACCESS, and TCRdb retained only in-frame sequences with V and J called. Part of the clones is not carried over; for the studies checked, unresolved V genes explain less than half of this, and the remainder is unexplained. That table supplies the V and J calls and clone size; D and trimming were determined from the DNA. The sample table lists 85,000 to 100,000 clones, about 82% of them with a count of one. The ten largest clones take up approximately 1.4% of the sample.

Blood samples were collected up to 4 times in the first month after transplant and then at least monthly when available. Sequenced here: PBMCs, sampled 255 days after intestinal transplant. The receptor was derived from a human patient who received an intestinal transplant, so some T cells may come from the graft donor.

The DNA is as follows: TGTGCCAGCAGTTTAAGGTCCGGAAACACTGAAGCTTTCTTT. This translates into CASSLRSGNTEAFF. The chain is made from TRBV27 and TRBJ1-1; a confident D gene designation cannot be given. V is clipped by 2 bases and J by 2 bases, and the sequence between their germline boundaries is 9 bases long. There are 14 amino acids in the CDR3, from cysteine to phenylalanine inclusive. Only the CDR3 part of the read is kept: 42 bases, read in frame from the first base. Looking up the germline V gene (reference sequence) yields CDR1 MNHEY and CDR2 SMNVEV.